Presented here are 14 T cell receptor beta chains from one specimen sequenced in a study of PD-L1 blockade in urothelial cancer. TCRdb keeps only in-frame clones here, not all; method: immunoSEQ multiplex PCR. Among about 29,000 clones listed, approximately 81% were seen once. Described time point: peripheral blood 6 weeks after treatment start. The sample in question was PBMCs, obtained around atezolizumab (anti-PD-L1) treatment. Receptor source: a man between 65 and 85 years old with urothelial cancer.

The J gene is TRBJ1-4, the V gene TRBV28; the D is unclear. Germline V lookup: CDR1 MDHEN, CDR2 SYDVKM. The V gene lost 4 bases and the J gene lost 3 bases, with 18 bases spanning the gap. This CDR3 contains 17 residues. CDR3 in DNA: TGTGCCAGCAGTTCCCCTCGCGGGAGGCGACCTAATGAAAAACTGTTTTTT. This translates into CASSSPRGRRPNEKLFF.

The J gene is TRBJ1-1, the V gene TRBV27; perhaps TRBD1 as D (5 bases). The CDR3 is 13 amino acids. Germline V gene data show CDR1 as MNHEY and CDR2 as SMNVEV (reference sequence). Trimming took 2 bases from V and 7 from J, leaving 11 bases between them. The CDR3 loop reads CASSLRGSLEAFF. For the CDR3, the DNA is TGTGCCAGCAGTTTAAGGGGTTCTCTTGAAGCTTTCTTT.

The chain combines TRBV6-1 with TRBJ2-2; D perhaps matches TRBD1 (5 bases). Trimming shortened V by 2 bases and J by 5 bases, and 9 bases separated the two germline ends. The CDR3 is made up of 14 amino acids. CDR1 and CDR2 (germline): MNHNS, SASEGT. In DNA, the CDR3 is TGTGCCAGCAGTGAACAGGGCTATACCGGGGAGCTGTTTTTT. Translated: CASSEQGYTGELFF.

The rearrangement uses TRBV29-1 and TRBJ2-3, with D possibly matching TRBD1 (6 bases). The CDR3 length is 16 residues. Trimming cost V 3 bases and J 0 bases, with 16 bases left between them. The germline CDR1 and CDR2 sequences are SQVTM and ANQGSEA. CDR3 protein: CSVDGDGGGSTDTQYF. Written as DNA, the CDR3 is TGCAGCGTTGACGGTGATGGGGGCGGGAGCACAGATACGCAGTATTTT.

CDR3: CASSRTSGDRSYEQYF. Here the CDR3 DNA reads TGTGCCAGTAGTAGGACTAGCGGGGATAGGTCCTACGAGCAGTACTTC. The chain recombines TRBV19 with TRBJ2-7; 12 bases match TRBD2. From germline, CDR1 is LNHDA and CDR2 SQIVND (reference sequence). The CDR3 is 16 amino acids. Unmatched junction bases numbered 5, after V lost 4 bases and J lost 1 base.

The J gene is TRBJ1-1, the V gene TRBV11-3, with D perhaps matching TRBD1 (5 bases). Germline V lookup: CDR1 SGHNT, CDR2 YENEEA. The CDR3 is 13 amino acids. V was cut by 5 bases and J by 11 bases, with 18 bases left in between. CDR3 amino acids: CASSEDTEGAAFF. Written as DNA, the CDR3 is TGTGCCAGCAGCGAAGATACCGAAGGGGCGGCTTTCTTT.

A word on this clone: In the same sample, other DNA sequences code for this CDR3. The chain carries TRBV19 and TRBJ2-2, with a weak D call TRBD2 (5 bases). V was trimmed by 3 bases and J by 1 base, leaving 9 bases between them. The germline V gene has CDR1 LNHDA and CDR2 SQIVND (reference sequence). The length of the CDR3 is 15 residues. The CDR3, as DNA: TGTGCCAGTAGTATCGTTGGACTGAACACCGGGGAGCTGTTTTTT. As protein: CASSIVGLNTGELFF.

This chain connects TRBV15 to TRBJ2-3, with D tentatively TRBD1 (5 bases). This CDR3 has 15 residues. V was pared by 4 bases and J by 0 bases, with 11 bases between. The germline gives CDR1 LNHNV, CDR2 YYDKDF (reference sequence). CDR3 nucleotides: TGTGCCACCAGCACCTCCAGGGCTAGCACAGATACGCAGTATTTT. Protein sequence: CATSTSRASTDTQYF. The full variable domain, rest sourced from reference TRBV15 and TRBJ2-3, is DAMVIQNPRYQVTQFGKPVTLSCSQTLNHNVMYWYQQKSSQAPKLLFHYYDKDFNNEADTPDNFQSRRPNTSFCFLDIRSPGLGDTAMYLCATSTSRASTDTQYFGPGTRLTVL.

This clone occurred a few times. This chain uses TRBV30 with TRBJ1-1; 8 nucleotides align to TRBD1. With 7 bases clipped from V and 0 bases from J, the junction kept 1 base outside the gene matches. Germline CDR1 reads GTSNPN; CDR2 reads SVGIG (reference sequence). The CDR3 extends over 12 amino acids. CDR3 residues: CAFRGLNTEAFF. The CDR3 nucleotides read TGTGCCTTCAGGGGGCTGAACACTGAAGCTTTCTTT.

The CDR3 loop reads CAWSVLETEAFF. The CDR3 DNA is TGTGCCTGGAGTGTACTGGAGACTGAAGCTTTCTTT. The V gene is TRBV30, the J gene TRBJ1-1; D unresolved. CDR1 is GTSNPN and CDR2 is SVGIG in the germline V gene (reference sequence). V gave up 0 bases and J gave up 5 bases, with 7 bases separating them. The CDR3 totals 12 residues. Looking up the rest from reference TRBV30 and TRBJ1-1 gives the full variable domain: SQTIHQWPATLVQPVGSPLSLECTVEGTSNPNLYWYRQAAGRGLQLLFYSVGIGQISSEVPQNLSASRPQDRQFILSSKKLLLSDSGFYLCAWSVLETEAFFGQGTRLTVV.

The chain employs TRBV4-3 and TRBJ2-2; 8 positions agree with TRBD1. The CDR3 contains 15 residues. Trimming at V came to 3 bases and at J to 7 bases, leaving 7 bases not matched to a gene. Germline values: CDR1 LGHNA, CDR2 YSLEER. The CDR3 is CASSQGQGAGGELFF. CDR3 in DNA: TGCGCCAGCAGCCAGGGGCAGGGGGCGGGCGGGGAGCTGTTTTTT.

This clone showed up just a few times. The chain's CDR3 is CASSFGLRGEQPQHF. For the CDR3, the DNA is TGTGCCAGCAGCTTCGGTCTCAGGGGCGAGCAGCCCCAGCATTTT. The V and J genes are TRBV7-2 and TRBJ1-5; tentatively, D is TRBD1 (6 bases). The CDR3 loop spans 15 amino acids. V was clipped by 3 bases and J by 7 bases, with 16 bases between them. Germline CDR1 SGHTA, CDR2 FQGNSA.

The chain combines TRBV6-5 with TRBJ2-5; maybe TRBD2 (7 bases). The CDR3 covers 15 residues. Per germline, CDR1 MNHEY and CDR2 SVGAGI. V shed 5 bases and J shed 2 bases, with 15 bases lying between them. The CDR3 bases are TGTGCCAGCAGTCCCACGGGGGGCCGTCAAGAGACCCAGTACTTC. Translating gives CASSPTGGRQETQYF.

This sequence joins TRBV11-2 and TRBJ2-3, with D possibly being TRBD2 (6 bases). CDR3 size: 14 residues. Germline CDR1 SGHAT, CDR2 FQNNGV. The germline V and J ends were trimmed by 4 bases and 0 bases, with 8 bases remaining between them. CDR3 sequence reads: CASSSGTSTDTQYF. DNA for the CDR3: TGTGCCAGCAGCTCCGGGACTAGCACAGATACGCAGTATTTT.